These 29 T cell receptor beta chains originate from one sample sequenced in a study of response to subunit inactivated influenza vaccine. Each CDR3 protein is one row after TCRdb ran MiXCR on the RT-PCR reads. The table includes about 570,000 distinct CDR3 sequences, approximately 10% detected once. The same sample was also used in a study of T cells expressing NK-cell markers. That work adds: 5'RACE template switching built TCR beta cDNA with unique molecular identifiers.

The material was PBMCs from blood, obtained on the day of vaccination. The receptor source for this set is a man aged 50-59 years who received an inactivated influenza vaccine.

The genes are TRBV6-2 or TRBV6-3 and TRBJ2-1; 8 positions match TRBD1. The trim removed 7 bases at V and 3 bases at J, leaving 5 bases unmatched. Per germline, CDR1 MNHEY and CDR2 SVGEGT. CDR3 length: 14 amino acids. CDR3 loop: CASKGTGLYNEQFF. CDR3 sequence (DNA): TGTGCCAGCAAAGGGACAGGCCTCTACAATGAGCAGTTCTTC.

This clonotype was seen only a few times. This chain links TRBV5-1 with TRBJ2-7; maybe TRBD1 (5 bases). Germline CDR1 SGHRS, CDR2 YFSETQ. This CDR3 spans 16 amino acids. Between the trimmed V and J ends, which lost 0 bases and 0 bases, there was a span of 13 bases. The chain's CDR3 is CASSLVSGPSSYEQYF. CDR3 in DNA: TGCGCCAGCAGCTTGGTGTCAGGGCCCAGCTCCTACGAGCAGTACTTC.

This clonotype has just a few counts. The genes are TRBV11-2 and TRBJ2-2; D perhaps matches TRBD2 (7 bases). The V gene lost 6 bases and the J gene lost 0 bases, with 14 bases spanning the gap. Looked up from germline, CDR1 is SGHAT and CDR2 is FQNNGV. This CDR3 contains 16 residues. In DNA form, the CDR3 reads TGTGCCAGCAGTCAAGGGGGGGCCACGAACACCGGGGAGCTGTTTTTT. It encodes CASSQGGATNTGELFF.

The chain combines TRBV30 with TRBJ2-2; 8 bases align to TRBD2. CDR3 length: 15 residues. V shed 2 bases and J 6 bases; nucleotides not matched to a gene: 8. Looked up from germline, CDR1 is GTSNPN and CDR2 is SVGIG (reference sequence). The CDR3 DNA reads TGTGCCTGGAGTTACGGGGGGGCCGGCTCCGGGGAGCTGTTTTTT. It yields the protein CAWSYGGAGSGELFF.

The chain combines TRBV29-1 with TRBJ2-3; 7 positions agree with TRBD2. The junction had 7 bases not matched to a gene; V was cut back by 2 bases and J by 2 bases. The CDR3 covers 15 residues. Germline values: CDR1 SQVTM, CDR2 ANQGSEA. CDR3 protein: CSVEPLAVHTDTQYF. The DNA of the CDR3 is TGCAGCGTTGAACCGCTAGCGGTTCACACAGATACGCAGTATTTT.

This sequence joins TRBV6-2 or TRBV6-3 and TRBJ2-7; D might be TRBD1 (6 bases). The V end was cut by 4 bases, the J end by 4 bases, with 17 bases between. Germline CDR1 is MNHEY and CDR2 is SVGEGT. The CDR3 totals 15 residues. The CDR3 spells CASSFRWGTSYEQYF. The CDR3 DNA sequence: TGTGCCAGCAGTTTTCGGTGGGGGACATCATACGAGCAGTACTTC.

There are a few counts of this clonotype. The V and J genes are TRBV5-1 and TRBJ2-7; a possible D gene is TRBD1 (5 bases). Between the trimmed V and J ends, which lost 3 bases and 3 bases, there was a span of 13 bases. The length of the CDR3 is 14 residues. Germline V CDR1 and CDR2: SGHRS, YFSETQ. The CDR3 DNA sequence: TGCGCCAGCAGCTGGACACCTGGGATCTACGAGCAGTACTTC. It is translated as CASSWTPGIYEQYF.

This clonotype was seen a handful of times. The chain couples TRBV27 to TRBJ2-3; 8 bases are a match to TRBD2. The CDR3 loop spans 16 amino acids. V was clipped by 4 bases and J by 2 bases; unmatched bases: 8. Germline-derived CDR1 and CDR2 are MNHEY and SMNVEV (reference sequence). The DNA of the CDR3 is TGTGCCAGCAGTTCAGAACGACTAGCGTCCACAGATACGCAGTATTTT. Its translation is CASSSERLASTDTQYF.

In this sample, this clonotype turned up a few times. The chain links TRBV7-9 to TRBJ2-7; 8 bases align to TRBD1. Germline assignment: CDR1 SEHNR and CDR2 FQNEAQ (reference sequence). The CDR3 is 16 amino acids. Losses at the gene ends were 1 base for V and 2 bases for J; bases not matched to a gene: 7. CDR3 bases: TGTGCCAGCAGCTTAGGATTCCAGGGGGCGCCCTACGAGCAGTACTTC. This encodes CASSLGFQGAPYEQYF.

This clonotype was found a few times. The V gene is TRBV27, the J gene TRBJ2-3; possibly TRBD1 or TRBD2 for D (6 bases each). CDR1 is MNHEY and CDR2 is SMNVEV in the germline V gene (reference sequence). The CDR3 covers 11 residues. V gave up 6 bases and J gave up 8 bases, with 9 bases separating them. CDR3 loop: CASRKGGTQYF. The CDR3 nucleotides read TGTGCCAGCAGGAAGGGGGGTACGCAGTATTTT.

The chain links TRBV6-6 to TRBJ2-1; D is ambiguous. In germline, CDR1 is MNHNY, CDR2 SVGAGI (reference sequence). There are 11 residues in the CDR3. V gave up 0 bases and J gave up 9 bases, with 3 bases separating them. This chain's CDR3 is CASSYSAEQFF. CDR3 sequence (DNA): TGTGCCAGCAGTTACTCGGCTGAGCAGTTCTTC.

The chain is built from TRBV5-1 and TRBJ2-3; tentatively, D is TRBD2 (7 bases). Germline CDR1 is SGHRS and CDR2 is YFSETQ. V gave up 7 bases and J gave up 0 bases, with 15 bases separating them. The length of the CDR3 is 15 residues. The CDR3 region has the DNA TGCGCCAGCGCGGTCGGGGGGCGAAGCACAGATACGCAGTATTTT. Amino acid sequence: CASAVGGRSTDTQYF.

This clonotype was seen at least ten times. J is TRBJ1-4 and V is TRBV7-8; no clear D gene. Germline assignment: CDR1 SGHVS and CDR2 FQNEAQ. The CDR3 is made up of 16 amino acids. Trimming took off 5 bases at V and 6 bases at J, with 19 bases between the two ends. The CDR3 DNA sequence: TGTGCCAGCAGCCACCACCGTGACTTCAAGTATGAAAAACTGTTTTTT. Its protein is CASSHHRDFKYEKLFF.

This clonotype was picked up a small number of times. The chain uses TRBV24-1 and TRBJ2-3; 7 bases agree with TRBD1. This CDR3 has 17 amino acids. Germline lookup yields CDR1 KGHDR and CDR2 SFDVKD. V lost 0 bases and J lost 0; bases outside the gene matches: 5. The CDR3: CATSDLAGTASTDTQYF. The CDR3 DNA sequence: TGTGCCACCAGTGATTTGGCCGGGACAGCTAGCACAGATACGCAGTATTTT.

The V and J genes are TRBV20-1 and TRBJ2-5; 8 bases line up with TRBD1. The germline gives CDR1 DFQATT, CDR2 SNEGSKA (reference sequence). V lost 4 bases, J lost 4 bases, and 8 bases stayed unmatched. This CDR3 spans 14 amino acids. The DNA of the CDR3 is TGCAGTGCTAAATTGACAGGGGCCCCAGAGACCCAGTACTTC. This codes for CSAKLTGAPETQYF.

There are a few counts of this clonotype. V gene TRBV24-1 combines with J gene TRBJ2-6; D uncertain. Trimming took 3 bases from V and 0 from J, leaving 17 bases between them. CDR3 length: 19 residues. The V gene's germline CDR1 is KGHDR and CDR2 SFDVKD. The DNA for the CDR3 is TGTGCCACCAGTGATGGCCACGCAGGACCGCGCTCTGGGGCCAACGTCCTGACTTTC. It is translated as CATSDGHAGPRSGANVLTF.

This clonotype was seen repeatedly, ten times or more. The genes are TRBV12-3 or TRBV12-4 and TRBJ2-3; 15 bases line up with TRBD2. Unmatched junction bases numbered 5, after V lost 6 bases and J lost 7 bases. The CDR3 is 15 amino acids. The CDR3 reads CASSGLAGGPNTQYF. The CDR3, as DNA: TGTGCCAGCAGCGGACTAGCGGGAGGGCCGAATACGCAGTATTTT.

The chain links TRBV12-3 or TRBV12-4 to TRBJ2-5, with D uncertain. The CDR3 loop spans 14 amino acids. Trimming took 6 bases from V and 1 from J, leaving 12 bases between them. CDR3 nucleotides: TGTGCCAGCAGCCCCGACGGCCGCCAAGAGACCCAGTACTTC. Amino acid sequence: CASSPDGRQETQYF.

The genes are TRBV5-6 and TRBJ2-1; TRBD1 matches at 9 bases. Germline trimming cut 0 bases from V and 7 bases from J; bases unmatched to any gene: 8. This CDR3 region has 16 residues. Germline CDR1 and CDR2: SGHDT and YYEEEE. DNA of the CDR3: TGTGCCAGCAGCTTGGTTTTGGACAGGGGAGGGAATGAGCAGTTCTTC. Translating gives CASSLVLDRGGNEQFF.

The gene calls are TRBV20-1 and TRBJ2-2; TRBD1 agrees at 9 bases. J was trimmed by 6 bases and V by 6 bases; bases with no gene match: 11. This CDR3 contains 15 residues. Looked up from germline, CDR1 is DFQATT and CDR2 is SNEGSKA (reference sequence). CDR3 sequence reads: CSAQPGTGRAGELFF. CDR3 DNA sequence: TGCAGTGCCCAACCCGGGACAGGGAGGGCCGGGGAGCTGTTTTTT.

J is TRBJ2-1 and V is TRBV19; D is possibly TRBD2 (6 bases). This CDR3 is built from 16 residues. V was cut by 3 bases and J by 0 bases, with 12 bases left in between. Germline CDR1 reads LNHDA; CDR2 reads SQIVND (reference sequence). As DNA, the CDR3 is TGTGCCAGTAGTATCTGGCGGGAAAGCTCCTACAATGAGCAGTTCTTC. Encoded protein: CASSIWRESSYNEQFF.

The chain carries TRBV6-5 and TRBJ2-7, with no clear D. The CDR3 consists of 14 residues. Trimming left V 4 bases short and J 6 bases short, with 16 bases between. Germline loops: CDR1 MNHEY, CDR2 SVGAGI. The CDR3 coding sequence is TGTGCCAGCAGTTTGTGGACCAATTCGGGCGAGCAGTACTTC. This codes for CASSLWTNSGEQYF.

This clonotype has just a few counts. The gene calls are TRBV18 and TRBJ2-3, with TRBD2 matching 11 bases. The V gene end was trimmed by 3 bases and the J gene end by 4 bases; junction bases not matched to a gene: 9. CDR1 is KGHSH, CDR2 LQKENI, per germline. This CDR3 has 17 residues. CDR3: CASSPLWASGGPDTQYF. The CDR3 nucleotides are TGTGCCAGCTCACCCTTGTGGGCTAGCGGGGGGCCAGATACGCAGTATTTT.

The J gene is TRBJ2-4, the V gene TRBV5-6; possible D gene TRBD1, 6 bases. From germline, CDR1 is SGHDT and CDR2 YYEEEE. The CDR3 has 15 amino acids. V was pared by 2 bases and J by 2 bases, with 11 bases between. CDR3 amino acids: CASSFLDSSKNIQYF. The CDR3 bases are TGTGCCAGCAGCTTTTTGGACAGTTCCAAAAACATTCAGTACTTC.

This clonotype was detected many times. The genes are TRBV14 and TRBJ1-1, with D perhaps matching TRBD1 (5 bases). Germline lookup yields CDR1 SGHDN and CDR2 FVKESK. The V gene lost 4 bases and the J gene lost 0 bases, with 9 bases spanning the gap. The length of the CDR3 is 14 residues. In nucleotides, the CDR3 is TGTGCCAGCAGCCCCCCGGGACTGAACACTGAAGCTTTCTTT. Translating gives CASSPPGLNTEAFF.

The CDR3 sequence is CASRPGTDLYSNQPQHF. CDR3 DNA sequence: TGTGCCAGCAGGCCCGGGACAGATCTTTATAGCAATCAGCCCCAGCATTTT. This chain uses TRBV12-3 or TRBV12-4 with TRBJ1-5; 7 nucleotides match TRBD1. J lost 0 bases, V lost 6 bases, and 11 bases had no gene match. The CDR3 totals 17 residues.

The gene calls are TRBV27 and TRBJ2-7; 9 bases line up with TRBD1. J lost 5 bases, V lost 5 bases, and 13 bases had no gene match. Germline values: CDR1 MNHEY, CDR2 SMNVEV (reference sequence). The CDR3 runs to 16 residues. This chain's CDR3 is CASSRSHGQGHHEQYF. CDR3 in DNA: TGTGCCAGCAGTCGATCTCACGGACAGGGGCATCACGAGCAGTACTTC.

The rearrangement links TRBV6-2 or TRBV6-3 to TRBJ2-2; 11 bases map to TRBD1. V trimming: 7 bases; J trimming: 3 bases; junction bases outside the gene matches: 7. The V gene's germline CDR1 is MNHEY and CDR2 SVGEGT. The CDR3 has 16 residues. DNA of the CDR3: TGTGCCAGCACCCTTTGGACAGGGGGCTACACCGGGGAGCTGTTTTTT. It specifies CASTLWTGGYTGELFF.

This clonotype was picked up many times. J is TRBJ2-2 and V is TRBV20-1; perhaps TRBD1 as D (6 bases). The CDR3 is 14 residues long. The germline V gene has CDR1 DFQATT and CDR2 SNEGSKA (reference sequence). The V gene lost 3 bases and the J gene lost 0 bases, with 8 bases spanning the gap. CDR3 protein: CSARRQANTGELFF. Here the CDR3 DNA reads TGCAGTGCTAGGAGACAGGCGAACACCGGGGAGCTGTTTTTT.